The entry that follows covers one T cell receptor (beta chain) sequence. This sample is part of a study of blood T cell repertoires in COVID-19. Study context: Samples taken during acute and convalescent COVID-19 were collected in the United States, Italy and Spain. From T cells, B-cell-depleted T cells, or PBMCs came the material, which was cDNA or gDNA.

The germline gives CDR1 KGHSH, CDR2 LQKENI. V lost 2 bases to trimming and J lost 1 base, with 17 bases between them. The CDR3 spans 17 residues. Per the original data handling: Cell counts per sample came from amplifying reference gene primers. Produced via immunoSEQ multiplex PCR; TCRdb's table is partial and in-frame only. V and J calls and clone size are those listed in that table; D and trimming were worked out from the DNA. This table has around 270,000 clones, around 89% appearing once. The chain couples TRBV18 to TRBJ1-1; unclear D gene. Sequences were obtained from peripheral blood. The receptor was derived from a man aged 40-49 years with acute or convalescent COVID-19. The CDR3 nucleotides are TGTGCCAGCTCACCATCAGGCAGCCTAAAAGGGAACACTGAAGCTTTCTTT. Protein product: CASSPSGSLKGNTEAFF.